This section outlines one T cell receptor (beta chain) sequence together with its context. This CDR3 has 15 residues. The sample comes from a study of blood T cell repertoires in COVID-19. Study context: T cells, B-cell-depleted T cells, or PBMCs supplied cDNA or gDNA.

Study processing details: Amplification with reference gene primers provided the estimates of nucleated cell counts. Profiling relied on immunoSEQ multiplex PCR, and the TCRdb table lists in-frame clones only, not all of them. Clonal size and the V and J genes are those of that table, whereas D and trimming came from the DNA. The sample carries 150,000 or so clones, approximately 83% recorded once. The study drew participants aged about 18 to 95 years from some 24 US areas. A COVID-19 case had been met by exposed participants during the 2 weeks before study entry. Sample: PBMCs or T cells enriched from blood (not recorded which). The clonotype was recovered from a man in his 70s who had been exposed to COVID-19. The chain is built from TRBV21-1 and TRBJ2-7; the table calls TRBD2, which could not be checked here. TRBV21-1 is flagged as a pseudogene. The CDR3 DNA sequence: TGTGCCAGCATCCCCGAGGCGACTAGCGGGATTAAGCAGTACTTC. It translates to CASIPEATSGIKQYF.